These T cell receptor beta chains were read from a single sample in a study of blood T cell repertoires in COVID-19. TCRdb keeps only in-frame clones here, not all; method: immunoSEQ multiplex PCR. Among 200,000 to 250,000 clones listed, roughly 82% were seen once. Specimen: peripheral blood. These receptors all stem from a human donor in a cohort sampled during active COVID-19. The CDR3 runs from the conserved cysteine through the conserved F or W. The D gene is left open where the match is weak. Size tells how often a clone was seen (once, few, many) or the class of an expanded clone, and some rows leave it out.

j_call	clone_size	v_call	d_call	cdr3_aa	cdr3_nt
TRBJ2-7	-	TRBV3-1/TRBV3-2	TRBD1	CASSLDDRDSYEQYF	TGTGCCAGCAGCCTAGATGACAGGGACTCCTACGAGCAGTACTTC
TRBJ2-1	-	TRBV28	TRBD1	CASSTPFETGVDEQFF	TGTGCCAGCAGTACCCCGTTTGAGACAGGGGTCGATGAGCAGTTCTTC
TRBJ2-1	-	TRBV27	TRBD2	CASSPGASGRFNEQFF	TGTGCCAGCAGTCCCGGTGCTAGCGGGAGGTTCAATGAGCAGTTCTTC
TRBJ1-2	-	TRBV5-1	-	CASSSGFDGYTF	TGCGCCAGCAGCTCAGGGTTTGATGGCTACACCTTC
TRBJ2-1	-	TRBV30	TRBD2	CAWSVASGNEQFF	TGTGCCTGGAGTGTTGCTAGCGGCAATGAGCAGTTCTTC
TRBJ2-2	-	TRBV6-2/TRBV6-3	-	CASSFRSGTGELFF	TGTGCCAGCAGTTTCCGAAGCGGCACCGGGGAGCTGTTTTTT
TRBJ2-2	once	TRBV2	-	CASRGQFGLGELFF	TGTGCCAGCAGGGGCCAGTTCGGCCTCGGGGAGCTGTTTTTT
TRBJ2-7	-	TRBV3-1/TRBV3-2	TRBD2	CASSQEALAGLSNEQYF	TGTGCCAGCAGCCAAGAAGCCCTAGCGGGGTTAAGTAACGAGCAGTACTTC
TRBJ2-1	-	TRBV20-1	-	CSAPGGEQFF	TGCAGTGCCCCGGGGGGCGAGCAGTTCTTC
TRBJ2-1	once	TRBV27	TRBD2	CASSSLLAGEYNEQFF	TGTGCCAGCAGTTCGCTACTAGCGGGAGAGTACAATGAGCAGTTCTTC
TRBJ1-1	-	TRBV6-5	-	CASALAWAGNTEAFF	TGTGCCAGCGCACTAGCGTGGGCGGGGAACACTGAAGCTTTCTTT
TRBJ2-3	-	TRBV11-2	TRBD1	CASSPPGQGGLSTDTQYF	TGTGCCAGCAGCCCTCCGGGACAGGGGGGTCTGAGCACAGATACGCAGTATTTT
TRBJ2-2	-	TRBV19	-	CASRWASTNTGELFF	TGTGCCAGTAGATGGGCATCTACGAACACCGGGGAGCTGTTTTTT
TRBJ2-1	-	TRBV3-1/TRBV3-2	-	CASSPLGPRELNEQFF	TGTGCCAGCAGCCCCCTGGGTCCTAGGGAGCTCAATGAGCAGTTCTTC
TRBJ1-3	-	TRBV28	-	CASSFEKRGSGNTIYF	TGTGCCAGCAGTTTTGAGAAAAGGGGGTCTGGAAACACCATATATTTT
TRBJ2-7	-	TRBV18	-	CASSPVLAYEQYF	TGTGCCAGCTCACCTGTCCTAGCCTACGAGCAGTACTTC
TRBJ2-7	-	TRBV3-1/TRBV3-2	TRBD1	CASSARRTGAHEQYF	TGTGCCAGCAGCGCAAGACGGACAGGGGCCCACGAGCAGTACTTC
TRBJ1-1	-	TRBV25-1	-	CASSESRVYTEAFF	TGTGCCAGCAGTGAATCGCGGGTATACACTGAAGCTTTCTTT
TRBJ2-5	-	TRBV5-5	-	CASSRQPLGETQYF	TGTGCCAGCAGCAGACAGCCCCTGGGAGAGACCCAGTACTTC
TRBJ2-1	-	TRBV19	-	CASSIEGRETYNEQFF	TGTGCCAGTAGTATAGAGGGCCGGGAAACCTACAATGAGCAGTTCTTC
TRBJ2-5	-	TRBV3-1/TRBV3-2	-	CASISRGLGETQYF	TGTGCCAGCATATCAAGGGGTTTGGGAGAGACCCAGTACTTC
TRBJ2-2	-	TRBV4-1	TRBD2	CASSQDSMGGRATGELFF	TGCGCCAGCAGCCAAGATAGTATGGGCGGGAGGGCCACCGGGGAGCTGTTTTTT
TRBJ2-7	-	TRBV6-5	TRBD1	CASSVRDRDDEQYF	TGTGCCAGCAGCGTCCGGGACAGGGATGACGAGCAGTACTTC
TRBJ2-2	few	TRBV27	TRBD1	CASSLLGTGYAGELFF	TGTGCCAGCAGTTTACTCGGGACAGGGTATGCCGGGGAGCTGTTTTTT
TRBJ1-2	-	TRBV6-5	TRBD1	CASRAGGAKNYGYTF	TGTGCCAGCCGGGCAGGGGGCGCGAAAAACTATGGCTACACCTTC
TRBJ2-2	-	TRBV28	TRBD2	CASSFGRSTGELFF	TGTGCCAGCAGTTTCGGGAGGAGCACCGGGGAGCTGTTTTTT